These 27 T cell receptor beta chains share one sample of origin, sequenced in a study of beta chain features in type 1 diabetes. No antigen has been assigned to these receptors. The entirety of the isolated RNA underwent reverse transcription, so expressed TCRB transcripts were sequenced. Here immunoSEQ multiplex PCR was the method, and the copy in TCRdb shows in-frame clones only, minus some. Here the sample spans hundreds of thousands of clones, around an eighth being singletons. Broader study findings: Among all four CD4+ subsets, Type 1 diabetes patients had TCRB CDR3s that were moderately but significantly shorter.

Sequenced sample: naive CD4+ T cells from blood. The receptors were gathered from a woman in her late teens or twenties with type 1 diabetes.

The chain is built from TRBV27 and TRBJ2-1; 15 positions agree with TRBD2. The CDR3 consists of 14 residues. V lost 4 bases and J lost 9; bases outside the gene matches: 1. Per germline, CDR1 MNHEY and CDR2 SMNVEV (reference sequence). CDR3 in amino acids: CASSWTSGRVEQFF. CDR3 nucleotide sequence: TGTGCCAGCAGTTGGACTAGCGGGAGGGTTGAGCAGTTCTTC.

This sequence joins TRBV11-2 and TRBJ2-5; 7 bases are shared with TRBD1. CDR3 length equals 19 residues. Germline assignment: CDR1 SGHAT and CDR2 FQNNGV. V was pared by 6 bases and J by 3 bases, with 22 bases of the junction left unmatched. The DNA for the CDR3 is TGTGCCAGCAGACCTGGACGGGGCCTAGGGAAGGGGGCCGAAGAGACCCAGTACTTC. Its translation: CASRPGRGLGKGAEETQYF.

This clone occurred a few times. CDR3 loop: CASTAVPQGSYEQYF. The DNA of the CDR3 is TGTGCCAGCACCGCGGTACCCCAGGGGAGCTACGAGCAGTACTTC. The chain links TRBV2 to TRBJ2-7; D perhaps matches TRBD1 (6 bases). V shed 7 bases and J shed 3 bases, with 19 bases lying between them. CDR1 SNHLY and CDR2 FYNNEI come from the germline V gene. CDR3 length: 15 residues.

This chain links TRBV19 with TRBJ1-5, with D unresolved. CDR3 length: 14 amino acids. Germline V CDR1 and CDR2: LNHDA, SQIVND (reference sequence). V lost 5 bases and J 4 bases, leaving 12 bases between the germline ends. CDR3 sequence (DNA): TGTGCCAGTAGTGGGGAGACTTTGAATCAGCCCCAGCATTTT. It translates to CASSGETLNQPQHF.

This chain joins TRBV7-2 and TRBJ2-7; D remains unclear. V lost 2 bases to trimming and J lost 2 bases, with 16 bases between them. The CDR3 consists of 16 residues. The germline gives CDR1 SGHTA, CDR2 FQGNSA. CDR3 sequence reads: CASSLSGGRVPYEQYF. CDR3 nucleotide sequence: TGTGCCAGCAGCTTAAGTGGTGGGCGCGTGCCCTACGAGCAGTACTTC.

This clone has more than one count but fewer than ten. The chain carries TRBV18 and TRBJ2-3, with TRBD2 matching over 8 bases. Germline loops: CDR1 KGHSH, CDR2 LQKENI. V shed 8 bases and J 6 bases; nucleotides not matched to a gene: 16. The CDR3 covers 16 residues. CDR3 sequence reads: CASLRQLADVLDTQYF. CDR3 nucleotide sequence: TGTGCCAGCCTCCGCCAACTAGCGGACGTGCTGGATACGCAGTATTTT.

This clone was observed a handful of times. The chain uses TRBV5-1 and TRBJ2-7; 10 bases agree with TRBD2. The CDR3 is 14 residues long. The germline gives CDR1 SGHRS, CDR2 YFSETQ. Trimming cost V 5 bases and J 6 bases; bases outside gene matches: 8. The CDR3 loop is CASRSTSGYSEQYF. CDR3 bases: TGCGCCAGCAGATCGACTAGCGGGTATTCCGAGCAGTACTTC.

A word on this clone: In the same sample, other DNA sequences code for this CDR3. Written as DNA, the CDR3 is TGTGCCAGCAGCTTAACAGGGCGGGCAGATACGCAGTATTTT. It codes for CASSLTGRADTQYF. The chain is built from TRBV7-2 and TRBJ2-3; perhaps TRBD1 as D (6 bases). This CDR3 comprises 14 residues. V was shortened by 2 bases and J by 4 bases, with 10 bases between the two germline ends. Per the germline V gene, CDR1 is SGHTA and CDR2 is FQGNSA.

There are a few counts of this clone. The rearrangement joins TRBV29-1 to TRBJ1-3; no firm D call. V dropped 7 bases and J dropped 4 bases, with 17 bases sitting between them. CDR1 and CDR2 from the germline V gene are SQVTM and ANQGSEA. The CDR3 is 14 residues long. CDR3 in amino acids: CSALLTGGGNTIYF. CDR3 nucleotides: TGCAGCGCTCTACTCACTGGAGGGGGAAACACCATATATTTT.

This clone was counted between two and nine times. The CDR3 sequence is CASAPDRGFEQFF. The CDR3 coding sequence is TGTGCTAGTGCCCCGGACAGGGGGTTTGAGCAGTTCTTC. The genes are TRBV12-5 and TRBJ2-1; 10 nucleotides agree with TRBD1. With V trimmed by 7 bases and J by 9 bases, 6 bases remained unmatched. In germline, CDR1 is LGHNT, CDR2 FRNRAP. This CDR3 has 13 residues. Filled out from reference TRBV12-5 and TRBJ2-1, the complete variable domain reads DARVTQTPRHKVTEMGQEVTMRCQPILGHNTVFWYRQTMMQGLELLAYFRNRAPLDDSGMPKDRFSAEMPDATLATLKIQPSEPRDSAVYFCASAPDRGFEQFFGPGTRLTVL.

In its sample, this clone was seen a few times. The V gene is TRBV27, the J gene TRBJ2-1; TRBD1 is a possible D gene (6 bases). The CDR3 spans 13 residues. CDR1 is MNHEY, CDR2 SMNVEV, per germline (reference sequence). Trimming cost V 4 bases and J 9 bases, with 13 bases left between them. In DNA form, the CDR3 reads TGTGCCAGCAGTTATATGACAGGACCTGAGCAGTTCTTC. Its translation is CASSYMTGPEQFF.

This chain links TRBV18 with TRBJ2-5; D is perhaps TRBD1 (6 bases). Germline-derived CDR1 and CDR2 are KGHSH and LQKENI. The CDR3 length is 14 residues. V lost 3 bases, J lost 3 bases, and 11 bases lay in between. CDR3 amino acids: CASSPNTGKETQYF. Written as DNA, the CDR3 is TGTGCCAGCTCACCGAACACAGGGAAAGAGACCCAGTACTTC.

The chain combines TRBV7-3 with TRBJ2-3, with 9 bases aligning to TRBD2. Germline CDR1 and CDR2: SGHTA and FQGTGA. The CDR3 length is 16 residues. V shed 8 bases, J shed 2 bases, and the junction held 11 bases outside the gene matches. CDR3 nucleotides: TGTGCCAGCGGGGTGGGCGGGAGGGCCGACACAGATACGCAGTATTTT. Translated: CASGVGGRADTDTQYF.

The CDR3 sequence is CSATASGASGANVLTF. Written as DNA, the CDR3 is TGCAGCGCCACGGCTAGCGGGGCCTCTGGGGCCAACGTCCTGACTTTC. This chain joins TRBV29-1 and TRBJ2-6; 9 nucleotides agree with TRBD2. This CDR3 contains 16 residues. Germline CDR1 reads SQVTM; CDR2 reads ANQGSEA. The junction had 7 bases not matched to a gene; V was cut back by 7 bases and J by 0 bases.

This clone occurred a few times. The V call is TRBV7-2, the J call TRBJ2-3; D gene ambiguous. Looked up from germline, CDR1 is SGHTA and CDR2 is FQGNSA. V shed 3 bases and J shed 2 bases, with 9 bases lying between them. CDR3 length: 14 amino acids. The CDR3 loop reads CASSFLQATDTQYF. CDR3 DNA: TGTGCCAGCAGCTTCCTCCAGGCCACAGATACGCAGTATTTT.

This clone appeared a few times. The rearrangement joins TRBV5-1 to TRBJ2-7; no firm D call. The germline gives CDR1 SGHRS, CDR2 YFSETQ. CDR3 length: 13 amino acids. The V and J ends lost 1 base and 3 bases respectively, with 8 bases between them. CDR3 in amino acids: CASSLFQDYEQYF. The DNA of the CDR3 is TGCGCCAGCAGCTTGTTCCAGGACTACGAGCAGTACTTC.

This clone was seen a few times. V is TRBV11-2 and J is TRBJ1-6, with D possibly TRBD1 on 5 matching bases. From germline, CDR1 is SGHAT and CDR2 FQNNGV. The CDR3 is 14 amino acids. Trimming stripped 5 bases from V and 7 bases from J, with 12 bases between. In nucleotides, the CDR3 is TGTGCCAGCAGCCCAGTAGGGGAAAATTCACCCCTCCACTTT. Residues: CASSPVGENSPLHF. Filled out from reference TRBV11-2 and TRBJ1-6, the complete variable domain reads EAGVAQSPRYKIIEKRQSVAFWCNPISGHATLYWYQQILGQGPKLLIQFQNNGVVDDSQLPKDRFSAERLKGVDSTLKIQPAKLEDSAVYLCASSPVGENSPLHFGNGTRLTVT.

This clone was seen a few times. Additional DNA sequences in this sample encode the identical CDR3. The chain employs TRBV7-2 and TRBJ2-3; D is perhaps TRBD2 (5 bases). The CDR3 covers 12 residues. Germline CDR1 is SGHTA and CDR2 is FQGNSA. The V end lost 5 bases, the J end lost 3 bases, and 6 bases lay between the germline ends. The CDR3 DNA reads TGTGCCAGCAGCCGGGATACAGATACGCAGTATTTT. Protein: CASSRDTDTQYF. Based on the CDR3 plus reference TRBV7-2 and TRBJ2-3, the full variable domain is GAGVSQSPSNKVTEKGKDVELRCDPISGHTALYWYRQSLGQGLEFLIYFQGNSAPDKSGLPSDRFSAERTGGSVSTLTIQRTQQEDSAVYLCASSRDTDTQYFGPGTRLTVL.

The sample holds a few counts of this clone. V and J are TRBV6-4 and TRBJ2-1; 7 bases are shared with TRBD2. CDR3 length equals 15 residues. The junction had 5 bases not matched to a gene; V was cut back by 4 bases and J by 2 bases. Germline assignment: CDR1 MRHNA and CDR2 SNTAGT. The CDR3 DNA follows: TGTGCCAGCAGTGCTCAGGCGGGGGCCTACAATGAGCAGTTCTTC. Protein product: CASSAQAGAYNEQFF.

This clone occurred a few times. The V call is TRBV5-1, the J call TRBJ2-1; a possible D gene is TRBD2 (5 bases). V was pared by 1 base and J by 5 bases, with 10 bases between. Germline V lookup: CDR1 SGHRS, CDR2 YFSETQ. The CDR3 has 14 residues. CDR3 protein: CASSLTGWNNEQFF. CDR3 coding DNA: TGCGCCAGCAGCTTGACGGGGTGGAACAATGAGCAGTTCTTC.

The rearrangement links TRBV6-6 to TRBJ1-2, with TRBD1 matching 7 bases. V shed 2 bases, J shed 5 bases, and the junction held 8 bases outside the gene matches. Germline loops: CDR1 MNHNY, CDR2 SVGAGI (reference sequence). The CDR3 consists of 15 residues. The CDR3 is CASSYVLGQDYGYTF. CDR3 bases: TGTGCCAGCAGTTACGTCCTCGGACAGGATTATGGCTACACCTTC.

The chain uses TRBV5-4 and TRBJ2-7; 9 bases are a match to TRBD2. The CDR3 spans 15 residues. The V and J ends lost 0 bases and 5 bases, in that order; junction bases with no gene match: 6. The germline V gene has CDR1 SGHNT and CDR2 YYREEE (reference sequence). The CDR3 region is CASSLVASGNHEQYF. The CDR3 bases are TGTGCCAGCAGCTTGGTGGCTAGCGGGAACCACGAGCAGTACTTC.

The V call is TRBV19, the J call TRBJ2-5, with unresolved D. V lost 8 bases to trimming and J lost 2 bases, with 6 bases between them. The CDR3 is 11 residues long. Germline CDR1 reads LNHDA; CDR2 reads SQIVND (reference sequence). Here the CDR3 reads CASEDQETQYF. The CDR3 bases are TGTGCCAGTGAGGATCAAGAGACCCAGTACTTC. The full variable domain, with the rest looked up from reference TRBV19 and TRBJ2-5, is DGGITQSPKYLFRKEGQNVTLSCEQNLNHDAMYWYRQDPGQGLRLIYYSQIVNDFQKGDIAEGYSVSREKKESFPLTVTSAQKNPTAFYLCASEDQETQYFGPGTRLLVL.

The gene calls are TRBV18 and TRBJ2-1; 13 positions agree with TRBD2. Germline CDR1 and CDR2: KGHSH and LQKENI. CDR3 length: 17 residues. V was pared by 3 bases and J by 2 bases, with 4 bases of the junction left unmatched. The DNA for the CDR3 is TGTGCCAGCTCACCCGGACTAGCGGGGGTGACCTACAATGAGCAGTTCTTC. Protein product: CASSPGLAGVTYNEQFF.

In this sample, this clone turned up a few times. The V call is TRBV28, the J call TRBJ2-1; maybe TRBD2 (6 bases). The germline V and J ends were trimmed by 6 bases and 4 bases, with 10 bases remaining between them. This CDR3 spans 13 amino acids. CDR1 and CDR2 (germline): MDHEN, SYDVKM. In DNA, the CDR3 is TGTGCCAGCAGGGACGGGACTTACAATGAGCAGTTCTTC. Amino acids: CASRDGTYNEQFF.

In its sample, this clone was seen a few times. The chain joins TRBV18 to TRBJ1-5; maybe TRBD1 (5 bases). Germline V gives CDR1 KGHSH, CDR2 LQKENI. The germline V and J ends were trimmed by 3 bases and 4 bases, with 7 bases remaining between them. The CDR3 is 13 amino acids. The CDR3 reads CASSPGGNQPQHF. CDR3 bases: TGTGCCAGCTCACCGGGGGGGAATCAGCCCCAGCATTTT. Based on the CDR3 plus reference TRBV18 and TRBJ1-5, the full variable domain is NAGVMQNPRHLVRRRGQEARLRCSPMKGHSHVYWYRQLPEEGLKFMVYLQKENIIDESGMPKERFSAEFPKEGPSILRIQQVVRGDSAAYFCASSPGGNQPQHFGDGTRLSIL.

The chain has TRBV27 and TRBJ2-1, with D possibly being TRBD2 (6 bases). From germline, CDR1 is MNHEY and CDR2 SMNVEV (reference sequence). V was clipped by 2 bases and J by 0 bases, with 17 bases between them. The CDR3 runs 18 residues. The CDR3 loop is CASSLIGAGWSSYNEQFF. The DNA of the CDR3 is TGTGCCAGCAGTTTAATTGGAGCGGGCTGGAGCTCCTACAATGAGCAGTTCTTC.